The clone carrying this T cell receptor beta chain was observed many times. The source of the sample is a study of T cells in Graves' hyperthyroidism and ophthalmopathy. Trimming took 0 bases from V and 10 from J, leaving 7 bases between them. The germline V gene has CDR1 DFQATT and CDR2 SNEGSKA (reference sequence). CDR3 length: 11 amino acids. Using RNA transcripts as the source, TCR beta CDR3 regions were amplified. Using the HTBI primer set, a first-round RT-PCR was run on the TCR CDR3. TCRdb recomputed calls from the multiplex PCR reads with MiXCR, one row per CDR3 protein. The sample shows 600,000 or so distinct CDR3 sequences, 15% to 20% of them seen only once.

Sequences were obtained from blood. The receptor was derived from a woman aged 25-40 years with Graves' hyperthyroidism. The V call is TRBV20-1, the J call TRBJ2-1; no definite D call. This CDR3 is CSARDMGEQFF. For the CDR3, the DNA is TGCAGTGCTAGAGATATGGGAGAGCAGTTCTTC.